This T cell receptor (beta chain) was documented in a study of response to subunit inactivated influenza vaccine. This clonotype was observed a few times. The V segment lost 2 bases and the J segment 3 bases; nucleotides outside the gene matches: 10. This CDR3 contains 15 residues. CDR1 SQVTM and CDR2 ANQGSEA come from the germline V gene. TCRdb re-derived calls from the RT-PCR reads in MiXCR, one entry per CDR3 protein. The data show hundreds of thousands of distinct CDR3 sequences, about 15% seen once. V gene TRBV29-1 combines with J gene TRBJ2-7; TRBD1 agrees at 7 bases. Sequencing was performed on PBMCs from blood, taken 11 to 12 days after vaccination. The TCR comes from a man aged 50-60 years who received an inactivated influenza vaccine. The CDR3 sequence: CSVELPGQTNYEQYF. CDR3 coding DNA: TGCAGCGTTGAACTTCCGGGACAGACAAACTACGAGCAGTACTTC.